These 18 T cell receptor beta chains share one sample of origin, sequenced in a study of response to subunit inactivated influenza vaccine (dated by TCRdb to 2016 to 2018). The method behind the library was RT-PCR. The sequencing machine was an Illumina HiSeq 2500. The public reads were quality trimmed at Q25 with fastp and then assembled into clones with MiXCR by TCRdb, keeping productive beta chains. Each CDR3 protein appears once, grouped with its most common genes and DNA. This sample holds more than 400,000 distinct CDR3 sequences; roughly 7.6% were observed only once. Jointly, the top ten make up around 12% of the sample. The starting material was PBMCs from blood, obtained approximately 25 months after vaccination. Every receptor here comes from a man between 50 and 70 years old who received an inactivated influenza vaccine. Donor details come from another sample of the same person, matched by shared clones.

This clonotype was observed many times. This sequence joins TRBV5-1 and TRBJ2-5; TRBD1 matches 11 bases. This CDR3 region has 15 residues. V was clipped by 4 bases and J by 1 base; unmatched bases: 3. CDR1 is SGHRS and CDR2 is YFSETQ in the germline V gene. The CDR3 coding sequence is TGCGCCAGCAGCACCGGACAGGGGGCCCAAGAGACCCAGTACTTC. The encoded protein is CASSTGQGAQETQYF.

In this sample, this clonotype turned up many times. The genes are TRBV7-8 and TRBJ2-3; perhaps TRBD1 as D (6 bases). This CDR3 spans 16 amino acids. Trimming removed 3 bases from V and 2 bases from J, with 15 bases in between. The V gene's germline CDR1 is SGHVS and CDR2 FQNEAQ. The CDR3 DNA sequence: TGTGCCAGCAGCTTCGGCCAGGGGTTTGCCACAGATACGCAGTATTTT. Its translation is CASSFGQGFATDTQYF.

This chain uses TRBV3-1 with TRBJ2-7; 8 bases match TRBD2. The CDR3 spans 15 residues. The trim removed 4 bases at V and 3 bases at J, leaving 8 bases unmatched. Per germline, CDR1 LGHDT and CDR2 YNNKEL (reference sequence). Here the CDR3 DNA reads TGTGCCAGCAGCCCCTGGCGGGAGGTGGGCTACGAGCAGTACTTC. The encoded protein is CASSPWREVGYEQYF.

This clonotype was observed a handful of times. The chain employs TRBV5-6 and TRBJ2-7; the D is unclear. This CDR3 has 14 amino acids. Germline V gives CDR1 SGHDT, CDR2 YYEEEE. Trimming shortened V by 2 bases and J by 2 bases, and 11 bases separated the two germline ends. The CDR3 DNA reads as TGTGCCAGCAGCTTAGGTCGCAGTACCTACGAGCAGTACTTC. It is translated as CASSLGRSTYEQYF. Full variable domain (missing parts from reference TRBV5-6 and TRBJ2-7): DAGVTQSPTHLIKTRGQQVTLRCSPKSGHDTVSWYQQALGQGPQFIFQYYEEEERQRGNFPDRFSGHQFPNYSSELNVNALLLGDSALYLCASSLGRSTYEQYFGPGTRLTVT.

The chain is built from TRBV15 and TRBJ1-1, with a possible D match to TRBD1 (5 bases). Germline V lookup: CDR1 LNHNV, CDR2 YYDKDF (reference sequence). This CDR3 has 15 amino acids. Trimming pared 3 bases from V and 0 bases from J, leaving 11 bases between. The CDR3 is CATSRYRKLNTEAFF. The CDR3 DNA reads as TGTGCCACCAGCAGGTACAGGAAATTGAACACTGAAGCTTTCTTT.

This clonotype has more than one count but fewer than ten. V is TRBV7-2 and J is TRBJ2-7; no definite D call. Germline V gene lookup returns CDR1 SGHTA and CDR2 FQGNSA. CDR3 size: 13 residues. Deletions cut 3 bases from V and 5 bases from J, with 11 bases between. CDR3 loop: CASSFYGLNEQYF. CDR3 coding DNA: TGTGCCAGCAGCTTTTACGGGCTAAACGAGCAGTACTTC.

In this sample, this clonotype turned up many times. CDR3 sequence (DNA): TGTGCCAGCAGTTCGAGCCCCAGGGGCAGCAAAAACATTCAGTACTTC. It translates to CASSSSPRGSKNIQYF. V and J are TRBV6-5 and TRBJ2-4; possibly TRBD1 for D (6 bases). V was cut by 4 bases and J by 3 bases, with 16 bases left in between. There are 16 residues in the CDR3. Germline CDR1 MNHEY, CDR2 SVGAGI.

The chain has TRBV9 and TRBJ1-4; the D is unclear. This CDR3 contains 14 residues. The germline V gene encodes CDR1 SGDLS and CDR2 YYNGEE. V was trimmed by 0 bases and J by 5 bases, leaving 8 bases between them. The CDR3 nucleotides read TGTGCCAGCAGCGTAGGAGGGCGAAATGAAAAACTGTTTTTT. Its translation is CASSVGGRNEKLFF. Full variable domain (outside the CDR3, taken from reference TRBV9 and TRBJ1-4): DSGVTQTPKHLITATGQRVTLRCSPRSGDLSVYWYQQSLDQGLQFLIQYYNGEERAKGNILERFSAQQFPDLHSELNLSSLELGDSALYFCASSVGGRNEKLFFGSGTQLSVL.

This clonotype came up a few times. The V gene is TRBV7-2, the J gene TRBJ2-2; the D gene is possibly TRBD1 (6 bases). Germline V gene sequence: CDR1 SGHTA, CDR2 FQGNSA. Trimming removed 7 bases at V and 7 bases at J, with 16 bases between. CDR3 size: 14 residues. The DNA of the CDR3 is TGTGCCAGCACCACCGGCAGGGGCAACGGGGAGCTGTTTTTT. Protein sequence: CASTTGRGNGELFF.

CDR3 protein: CASSLSVGAAQETQYF. The CDR3 DNA reads as TGTGCCAGCAGTTTATCAGTAGGCGCAGCACAAGAGACCCAGTACTTC. The V call is TRBV27, the J call TRBJ2-5; no clear D gene. Germline CDR1 reads MNHEY; CDR2 reads SMNVEV (reference sequence). Trimming pared 0 bases from V and 2 bases from J, leaving 13 bases between. The CDR3 consists of 16 residues.

This clonotype was recorded at least ten times. The rearrangement links TRBV20-1 to TRBJ2-1; no definite D call. Trimming shortened V by 5 bases and J by 4 bases, and 9 bases separated the two germline ends. Looked up from germline, CDR1 is DFQATT and CDR2 is SNEGSKA (reference sequence). The CDR3 loop spans 12 amino acids. The CDR3 nucleotides read TGCAGTGCTCGCCGGACGTACAATGAGCAGTTCTTC. Amino acids: CSARRTYNEQFF.

This chain uses TRBV7-9 with TRBJ2-5; TRBD1 agrees at 7 bases. The germline V gene encodes CDR1 SEHNR and CDR2 FQNEAQ (reference sequence). J lost 5 bases, V lost 3 bases, and 12 bases had no gene match. The CDR3 contains 16 residues. CDR3 amino acids: CASSFTLIQGRETQYF. The CDR3 nucleotides are TGTGCCAGCAGCTTTACACTTATACAGGGGCGGGAGACCCAGTACTTC.

On this clonotype itself: A read error may explain this, as a much larger clone is one base away. The rearrangement joins TRBV20-1 to TRBJ2-1, with a weak D call TRBD1 (5 bases). The CDR3 has 16 residues. The V and J ends lost 0 bases and 10 bases respectively, with 22 bases between them. Germline-derived CDR1 and CDR2 are DFQATT and SNEGSKA (reference sequence). The CDR3 region is CSARDRGGDLWREQFF. The CDR3 coding sequence is TGCAGTGCTAGAGATAGGGGTGGAGACCTATGGCGGGAGCAGTTCTTC.

This clonotype occurred many times. The CDR3 loop is CASSDRGQYPRNTGELFF. In nucleotides, the CDR3 is TGTGCCAGCAGTGACAGGGGGCAGTACCCTCGTAACACCGGGGAGCTGTTTTTT. The J gene is TRBJ2-2, the V gene TRBV28; 10 bases are shared with TRBD1. V trimming: 5 bases; J trimming: 2 bases; junction bases outside the gene matches: 11. This CDR3 has 18 residues. In germline, CDR1 is MDHEN, CDR2 SYDVKM.

For this clonotype: A read error may account for a junction end that differs from germline. The chain uses TRBV3-1 and TRBJ2-2, with D perhaps being TRBD1 or TRBD2 (6 bases each). This CDR3 has 14 residues. The germline V gene has CDR1 LGHDT and CDR2 YNNKEL (reference sequence). CDR3 sequence (DNA): TGTGCCAGCAGCCACAGGGGTGGGACCGGGGAGGTGTTTTTT. Amino acids: CASSHRGGTGEVFF.

This clonotype was counted only a few times. The rearrangement joins TRBV3-1 to TRBJ2-7; no reliable D call. CDR1 and CDR2 (germline): LGHDT, YNNKEL (reference sequence). CDR3 size: 15 residues. Trimming removed 1 base at V and 0 bases at J, with 10 bases between. The CDR3 here is CASSQVGSSSYEQYF. The DNA of the CDR3 is TGTGCCAGCAGCCAAGTCGGCTCCAGCTCCTACGAGCAGTACTTC.

This clonotype was seen many times. The V gene is TRBV7-3, the J gene TRBJ2-2, with 8 bases matching TRBD1. Trimming cost V 2 bases and J 0 bases; bases outside gene matches: 5. Germline values: CDR1 SGHTA, CDR2 FQGTGA. The CDR3 has 17 residues. CDR3 sequence (DNA): TGTGCCAGCAGCTTAGGTCCACAGGGGGCGAACACCGGGGAGCTGTTTTTT. Translation gives CASSLGPQGANTGELFF.

This CDR3 reads CATSRVTDEQYF. CDR3 coding DNA: TGTGCCACCAGCAGAGTCACAGACGAGCAGTACTTC. J is TRBJ2-7 and V is TRBV15; D uncertain. CDR3 length: 12 residues. Germline CDR1 is LNHNV and CDR2 is YYDKDF (reference sequence). V lost 1 base to trimming and J lost 5 bases, with 6 bases between them. Filled out from reference TRBV15 and TRBJ2-7, the complete variable domain reads DAMVIQNPRYQVTQFGKPVTLSCSQTLNHNVMYWYQQKSSQAPKLLFHYYDKDFNNEADTPDNFQSRRPNTSFCFLDIRSPGLGDTAMYLCATSRVTDEQYFGPGTRLTVT.